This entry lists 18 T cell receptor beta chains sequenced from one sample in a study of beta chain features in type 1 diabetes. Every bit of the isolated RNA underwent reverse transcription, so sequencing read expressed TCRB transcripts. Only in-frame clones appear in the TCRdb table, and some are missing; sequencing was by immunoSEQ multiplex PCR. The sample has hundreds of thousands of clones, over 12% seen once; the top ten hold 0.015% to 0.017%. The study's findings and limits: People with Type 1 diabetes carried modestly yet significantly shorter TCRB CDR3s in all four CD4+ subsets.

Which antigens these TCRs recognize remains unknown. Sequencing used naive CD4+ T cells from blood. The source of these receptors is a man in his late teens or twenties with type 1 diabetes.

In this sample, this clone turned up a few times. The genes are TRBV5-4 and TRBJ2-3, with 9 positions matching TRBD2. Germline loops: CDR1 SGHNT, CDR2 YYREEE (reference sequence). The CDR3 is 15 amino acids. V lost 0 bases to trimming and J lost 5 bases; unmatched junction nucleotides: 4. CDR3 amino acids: CASSLGGGVVDTQYF. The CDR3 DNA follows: TGTGCCAGCAGCTTGGGCGGGGGGGTTGTAGATACGCAGTATTTT.

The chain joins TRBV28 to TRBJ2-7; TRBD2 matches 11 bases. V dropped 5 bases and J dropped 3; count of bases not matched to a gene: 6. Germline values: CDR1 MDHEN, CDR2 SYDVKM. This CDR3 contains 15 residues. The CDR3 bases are TGTGCCAGCAGTCCAGCAACTAGCGGGAGCTACGAGCAGTACTTC. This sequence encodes CASSPATSGSYEQYF.

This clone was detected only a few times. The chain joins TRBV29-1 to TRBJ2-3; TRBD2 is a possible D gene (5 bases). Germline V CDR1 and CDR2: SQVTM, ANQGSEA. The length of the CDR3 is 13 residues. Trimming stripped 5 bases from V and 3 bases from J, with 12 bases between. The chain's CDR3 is CSVSSMMTDTQYF. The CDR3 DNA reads TGCAGCGTTTCTAGCATGATGACAGATACGCAGTATTTT.

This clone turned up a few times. The CDR3 loop reads CASRRPRGGLRETQYF. CDR3 coding DNA: TGTGCCAGCCGGCGGCCTCGGGGGGGCTTACGGGAGACCCAGTACTTC. V is TRBV28 and J is TRBJ2-5, with TRBD2 identical over 8 bases. Per germline, CDR1 MDHEN and CDR2 SYDVKM. J gave up 5 bases and V 8 bases, and 16 bases lay outside the gene matches. The CDR3 is 16 amino acids. Full variable domain (missing parts from reference TRBV28 and TRBJ2-5): DVKVTQSSRYLVKRTGEKVFLECVQDMDHENMFWYRQDPGLGLRLIYFSYDVKMKEKGDIPEGYSVSREKKERFSLILESASTNQTSMYLCASRRPRGGLRETQYFGPGTRLLVL.

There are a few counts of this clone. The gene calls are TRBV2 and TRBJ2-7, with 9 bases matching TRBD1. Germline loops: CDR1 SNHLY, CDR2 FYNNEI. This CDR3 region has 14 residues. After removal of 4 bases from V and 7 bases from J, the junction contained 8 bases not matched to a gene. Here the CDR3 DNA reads TGTGCCAGCAGTGTGAGGACAGGGGTTAGGGAGCAGTACTTC. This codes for CASSVRTGVREQYF.

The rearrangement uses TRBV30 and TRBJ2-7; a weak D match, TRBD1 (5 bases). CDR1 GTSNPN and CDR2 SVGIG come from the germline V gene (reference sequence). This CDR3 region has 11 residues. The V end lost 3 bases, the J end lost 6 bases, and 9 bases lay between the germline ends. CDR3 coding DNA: TGTGCCTGGAGCTCCAGGGTCGAGCAGTACTTC. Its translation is CAWSSRVEQYF.

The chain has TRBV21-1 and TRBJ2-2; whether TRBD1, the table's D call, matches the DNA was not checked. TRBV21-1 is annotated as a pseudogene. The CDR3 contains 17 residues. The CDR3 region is CASSNGRQRVYTGELFF. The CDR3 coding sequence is TGTGCCAGCAGCAACGGTAGACAGCGCGTCTACACCGGGGAGCTGTTTTTT.

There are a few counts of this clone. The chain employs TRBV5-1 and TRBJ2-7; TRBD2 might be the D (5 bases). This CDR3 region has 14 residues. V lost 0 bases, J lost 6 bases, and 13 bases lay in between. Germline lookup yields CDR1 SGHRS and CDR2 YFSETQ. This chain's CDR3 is CASSLGTLRLEQYF. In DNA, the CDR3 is TGCGCCAGCAGCTTGGGGACTCTCCGGCTCGAGCAGTACTTC.

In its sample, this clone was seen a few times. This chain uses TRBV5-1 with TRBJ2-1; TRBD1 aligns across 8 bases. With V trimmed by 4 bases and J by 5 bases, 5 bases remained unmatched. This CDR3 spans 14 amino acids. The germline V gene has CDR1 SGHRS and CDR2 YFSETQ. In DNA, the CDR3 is TGCGCCAGCAGCCCCGGACAGGGACACAATGAGCAGTTCTTC. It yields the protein CASSPGQGHNEQFF.

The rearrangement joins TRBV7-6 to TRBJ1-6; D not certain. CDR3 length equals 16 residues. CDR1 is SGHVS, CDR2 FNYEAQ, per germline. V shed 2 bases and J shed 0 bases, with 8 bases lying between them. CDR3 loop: CASSLRGSSYNSPLHF. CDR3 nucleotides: TGTGCCAGCAGCTTACGAGGGAGCTCCTATAATTCACCCCTCCACTTT.

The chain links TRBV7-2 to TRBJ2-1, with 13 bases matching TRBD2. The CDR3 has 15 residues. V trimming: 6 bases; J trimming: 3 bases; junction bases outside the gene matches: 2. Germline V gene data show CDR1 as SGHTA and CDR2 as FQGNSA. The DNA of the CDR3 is TGTGCCAGCAGACTAGCGGGGGGGGTCTACAATGAGCAGTTCTTC. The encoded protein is CASRLAGGVYNEQFF.

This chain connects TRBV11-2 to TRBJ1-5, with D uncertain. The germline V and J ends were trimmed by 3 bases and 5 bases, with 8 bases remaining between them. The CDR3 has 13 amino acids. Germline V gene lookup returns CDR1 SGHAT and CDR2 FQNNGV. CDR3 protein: CASSFSVDQPQHF. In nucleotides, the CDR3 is TGTGCCAGCAGCTTTTCGGTTGATCAGCCCCAGCATTTT.

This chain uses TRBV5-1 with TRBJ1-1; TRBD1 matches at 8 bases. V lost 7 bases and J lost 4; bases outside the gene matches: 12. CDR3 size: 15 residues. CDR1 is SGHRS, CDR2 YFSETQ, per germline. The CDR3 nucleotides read TGCGCCAGCCGGCTCTCTGGACAGGGTTCCACTGAAGCTTTCTTT. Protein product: CASRLSGQGSTEAFF. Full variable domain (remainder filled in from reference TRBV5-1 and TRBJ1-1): KAGVTQTPRYLIKTRGQQVTLSCSPISGHRSVSWYQQTPGQGLQFLFEYFSETQRNKGNFPGRFSGRQFSNSRSEMNVSTLELGDSALYLCASRLSGQGSTEAFFGQGTRLTVV.

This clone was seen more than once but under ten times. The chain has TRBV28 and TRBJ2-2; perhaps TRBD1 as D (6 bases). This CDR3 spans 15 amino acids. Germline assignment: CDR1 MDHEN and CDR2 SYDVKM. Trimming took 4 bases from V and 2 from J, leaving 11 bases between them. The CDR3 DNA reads TGTGCCAGCAGTTCCGGACAGCGTAACACCGGGGAGCTGTTTTTT. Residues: CASSSGQRNTGELFF.

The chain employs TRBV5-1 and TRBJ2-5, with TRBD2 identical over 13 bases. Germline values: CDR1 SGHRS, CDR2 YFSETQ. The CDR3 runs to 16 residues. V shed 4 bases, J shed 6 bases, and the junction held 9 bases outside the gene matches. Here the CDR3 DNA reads TGCGCCAGCAGCGCCTGGACTAGCGGGAGCGAAAAGACCCAGTACTTC. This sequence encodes CASSAWTSGSEKTQYF.

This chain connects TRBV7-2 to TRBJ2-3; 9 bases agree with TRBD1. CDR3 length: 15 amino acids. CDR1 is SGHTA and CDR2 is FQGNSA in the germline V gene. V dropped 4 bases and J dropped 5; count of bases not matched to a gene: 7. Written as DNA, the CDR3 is TGTGCCAGCAGCTCCCGGGACAGGGTTGGAGATACGCAGTATTTT. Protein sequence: CASSSRDRVGDTQYF.

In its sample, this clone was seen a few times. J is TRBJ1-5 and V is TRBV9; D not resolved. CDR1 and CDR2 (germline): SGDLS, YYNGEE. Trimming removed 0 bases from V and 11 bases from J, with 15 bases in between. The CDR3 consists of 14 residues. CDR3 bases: TGTGCCAGCAGCGTAGGAGGCCCGTTCTCGGCCCAGCATTTT. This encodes CASSVGGPFSAQHF.

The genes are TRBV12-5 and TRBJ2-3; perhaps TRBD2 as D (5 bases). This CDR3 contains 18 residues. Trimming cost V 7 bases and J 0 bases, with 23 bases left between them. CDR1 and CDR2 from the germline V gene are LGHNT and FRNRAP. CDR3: CASARGRDGELSTDTQYF. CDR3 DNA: TGTGCTAGTGCCCGTGGCAGAGATGGGGAGTTAAGCACAGATACGCAGTATTTT.